These 20 T cell receptor beta chains were all obtained from the same sample, sequenced in a study of blood T cell repertoires in COVID-19. Produced via immunoSEQ multiplex PCR; TCRdb's table is partial and in-frame only. Of 50,000 to 55,000 clones listed, roughly 87% are singletons. Sequenced: peripheral blood. The origin of the receptors is a human donor with active COVID-19. The donor label of this sample is uncertain.

In this sample, this clone turned up once. This sequence joins TRBV4-1 and TRBJ1-1; tentatively, D is TRBD1 (6 bases). Trimming shortened V by 4 bases and J by 1 base, and 16 bases separated the two germline ends. There are 16 residues in the CDR3. The germline V gene encodes CDR1 MGHRA and CDR2 YSYEKL. DNA of the CDR3: TGCGCCAGCAGCCGAATCACAGGGTACCAGAACACTGAAGCTTTCTTT. As protein: CASSRITGYQNTEAFF.

A single count supports this clone. The V gene is TRBV18, the J gene TRBJ1-1; the match to TRBD1 covers 11 bases. V was clipped by 2 bases and J by 0 bases; unmatched bases: 5. The length of the CDR3 is 17 residues. Germline V lookup: CDR1 KGHSH, CDR2 LQKENI. CDR3 sequence reads: CASSPRGTGGMNTEAFF. CDR3 coding DNA: TGTGCCAGCTCACCAAGGGGGACAGGGGGTATGAACACTGAAGCTTTCTTT.

This sequence joins TRBV6-5 and TRBJ2-1, with 12 bases fitting TRBD2. CDR1 and CDR2 from the germline V gene are MNHEY and SVGAGI. This CDR3 has 15 amino acids. The V and J ends lost 7 bases and 5 bases, in that order; junction bases with no gene match: 6. The CDR3 region is CASTVLAGGDNEQFF. The CDR3 coding sequence is TGTGCCAGCACCGTACTAGCGGGGGGAGACAATGAGCAGTTCTTC.

The chain's CDR3 is CASSNLAGGHNEQFF. The CDR3, as DNA: TGTGCCAGCAGCAACCTAGCGGGGGGCCACAATGAGCAGTTCTTC. This chain uses TRBV6-5 with TRBJ2-1; 11 bases agree with TRBD2. V lost 6 bases, J lost 5 bases, and 6 bases stayed unmatched. The CDR3 length is 15 residues. The germline CDR1 and CDR2 sequences are MNHEY and SVGAGI.

The chain uses TRBV7-9 and TRBJ1-4; D is undetermined. The germline gives CDR1 SEHNR, CDR2 FQNEAQ (reference sequence). CDR3 size: 14 residues. The V and J ends lost 5 bases and 5 bases respectively, with 12 bases between them. DNA for the CDR3: TGTGCCAGCAGCAATCACCGGGGAAATGAAAAACTGTTTTTT. Its translation is CASSNHRGNEKLFF.

Worth noting for this clone: Compared with germline, one end of the junction differs, possibly owing to a read error. This sequence joins TRBV20-1 and TRBJ1-6; D is possibly TRBD1 (6 bases). From germline, CDR1 is DFQATT and CDR2 SNEGSKA (reference sequence). The length of the CDR3 is 11 residues. In DNA form, the CDR3 reads TGCAGTGCTAGTGGCCCCAATACAGGGATCTTT. This translates into CSASGPNTGIF.

The CDR3 coding sequence is TGCGCCAGCAGTGGGCAGGGCCTGGATCGGACTGAAGCTTTCTTT. It codes for CASSGQGLDRTEAFF. V gene TRBV10-2 combines with J gene TRBJ1-1, with a weak D call TRBD1 (5 bases). Trimming cost V 4 bases and J 5 bases, with 17 bases left between them. Germline loops: CDR1 WSHSY, CDR2 SAAADI. The CDR3 runs to 15 residues.

This chain joins TRBV7-2 and TRBJ2-1; no reliable D call. This CDR3 is 14 amino acids long. With 5 bases removed from V and 2 bases from J, the gap between germline ends came to 10 bases. Germline V gene lookup returns CDR1 SGHTA and CDR2 FQGNSA. The CDR3 region has the DNA TGTGCCAGCAGCCCCCGGTCCACCTACAATGAGCAGTTCTTC. Protein sequence: CASSPRSTYNEQFF.

The J gene is TRBJ1-1, the V gene TRBV7-8; the D gene is possibly TRBD1 (5 bases). The V and J ends lost 4 bases and 2 bases respectively, with 11 bases between them. Germline CDR1 reads SGHVS; CDR2 reads FQNEAQ. The CDR3 length is 14 residues. CDR3 amino acids: CASSSQGGNTEAFF. As DNA, the CDR3 is TGTGCCAGCAGCTCTCAGGGAGGTAACACTGAAGCTTTCTTT.

This sequence joins TRBV7-2 and TRBJ2-3; D is uncertain. The CDR3 extends over 12 amino acids. The V end lost 6 bases, the J end lost 2 bases, and 6 bases lay between the germline ends. Germline values: CDR1 SGHTA, CDR2 FQGNSA. This CDR3 is CASRFITDTQYF. The CDR3, as DNA: TGTGCCAGCAGATTTATCACAGATACGCAGTATTTT.

The gene calls are TRBV9 and TRBJ2-3; a weak D match, TRBD1 (6 bases). CDR1 SGDLS and CDR2 YYNGEE come from the germline V gene. This CDR3 has 14 residues. V dropped 0 bases and J dropped 6 bases, with 11 bases sitting between them. CDR3 in amino acids: CASSVEQGSDTQYF. For the CDR3, the DNA is TGTGCCAGCAGCGTAGAACAGGGTTCCGATACGCAGTATTTT.

The chain has TRBV7-9 and TRBJ2-1; maybe TRBD1 (6 bases). The CDR3 sequence is 13 residues long. V shed 0 bases and J shed 8 bases, with 8 bases lying between them. Germline V gene lookup returns CDR1 SEHNR and CDR2 FQNEAQ (reference sequence). The CDR3 DNA reads TGTGCCAGCAGCTTAGCGGGGGCGGATGAGCAGTTCTTC. Translating gives CASSLAGADEQFF.

The chain recombines TRBV9 with TRBJ1-2, with no clear D. The germline CDR1 and CDR2 sequences are SGDLS and YYNGEE. V lost 0 bases and J lost 1, with 7 bases in between. This CDR3 is 14 amino acids long. CDR3 in DNA: TGTGCCAGCAGCGTAGCGTCTAATAACTATGGCTACACCTTC. Its protein is CASSVASNNYGYTF.

V is TRBV19 and J is TRBJ2-3; 14 bases map to TRBD2. This CDR3 has 17 residues. Germline CDR1 is LNHDA and CDR2 is SQIVND (reference sequence). The ends lost 5 bases at V and 2 bases at J; junction bases unmatched: 6. The CDR3 region has the DNA TGTGCCAGTAGTCCAGGACTAGCGGGGGGCGCCACAGATACGCAGTATTTT. This translates into CASSPGLAGGATDTQYF.

The chain's CDR3 is CASSYRDRGELGEAFF. In nucleotides, the CDR3 is TGTGCCAGCAGCTACAGGGACAGGGGCGAGTTGGGTGAAGCTTTCTTT. The V call is TRBV9, the J call TRBJ1-1; 10 positions match TRBD1. Unmatched junction bases numbered 13, after V lost 4 bases and J lost 7 bases. Looked up from germline, CDR1 is SGDLS and CDR2 is YYNGEE. The CDR3 length is 16 residues.

The rearrangement joins TRBV6-1 to TRBJ1-3, with D tentatively TRBD1 (6 bases). Trimming took 3 bases from V and 2 from J, leaving 26 bases between them. The CDR3 spans 20 residues. Germline values: CDR1 MNHNS, CDR2 SASEGT. DNA for the CDR3: TGTGCCAGCAGTGATAGAACGCCTAGCTTTCAGGGGAGAACTGGAAACACCATATATTTT. This gives the protein CASSDRTPSFQGRTGNTIYF.

V usage is TRBV5-1 and J usage is TRBJ1-5, with a tentative D call TRBD1 (5 bases). CDR3 length: 19 residues. The V gene lost 0 bases and the J gene lost 7 bases, with 26 bases spanning the gap. Germline loops: CDR1 SGHRS, CDR2 YFSETQ. The CDR3 reads CASSLARNAWQGIRQPQHF. CDR3 DNA sequence: TGCGCCAGCAGCTTGGCCAGAAACGCGTGGCAGGGCATCCGACAGCCCCAGCATTTT.

The chain uses TRBV6-6 and TRBJ2-4; 7 positions agree with TRBD2. Germline CDR1 is MNHNY and CDR2 is SVGAGI (reference sequence). With 7 bases clipped from V and 0 bases from J, the junction kept 3 bases outside the gene matches. This CDR3 has 14 amino acids. DNA of the CDR3: TGTGCCAGCACCCGGGGGGAAGCCAAAAACATTCAGTACTTC. Translated: CASTRGEAKNIQYF.

V and J are TRBV27 and TRBJ1-2; TRBD1 is a possible D gene (5 bases). The V gene lost 5 bases and the J gene lost 0 bases, with 19 bases spanning the gap. From germline, CDR1 is MNHEY and CDR2 SMNVEV (reference sequence). The CDR3 length is 17 residues. CDR3 in amino acids: CASSPRQTRTTNYGYTF. The CDR3 bases are TGTGCCAGCAGTCCCCGACAGACGCGAACCACTAACTATGGCTACACCTTC.

This clone has more than one count but fewer than ten. In DNA form, the CDR3 reads TGTGCCAGCAGCAATCGGACAGGGACATACGAGCAGTACTTC. Protein: CASSNRTGTYEQYF. J is TRBJ2-7 and V is TRBV7-8; 8 nucleotides match TRBD1. V lost 5 bases to trimming and J lost 4 bases; unmatched junction nucleotides: 7. The CDR3 contains 14 residues. Germline values: CDR1 SGHVS, CDR2 FQNEAQ. Full variable domain (outside the CDR3, taken from reference TRBV7-8 and TRBJ2-7): GAGVSQSPRYKVAKRGQDVALRCDPISGHVSLFWYQQALGQGPEFLTYFQNEAQLDKSGLPSDRFFAERPEGSVSTLKIQRTQQEDSAVYLCASSNRTGTYEQYFGPGTRLTVT.